The TCR beta chain described here comes from a study of OX40 agonist ivuxolimab in advanced cancers. Across the study: Allowance was made for prior anti-PD-1, anti-PD-L1 or anti-CTLA-4 therapy, and 40% had some.

This table comes from immunoSEQ multiplex PCR, and its TCRdb copy is limited to in-frame clones, with some not included. The sample carries some 71,000 clones, 70% to 90% recorded once. The CDR3 covers 14 residues. Germline V gives CDR1 SGHRS, CDR2 YFSETQ. The V segment lost 4 bases and the J segment 1 base; nucleotides outside the gene matches: 3. This specimen consisted of CD4+ or CD8+ T cells sorted from blood, obtained in a trial of the OX40 agonist ivuxolimab. The rearrangement links TRBV5-1 to TRBJ2-5, with 8 positions matching TRBD2. The clonotype comes from an adult with an advanced solid tumor such as melanoma, head and neck, liver or kidney cancer. The CDR3 nucleotides are TGCGCCAGCAGCCCGGGGGGGCGCCAAGAGACCCAGTACTTC. Protein sequence: CASSPGGRQETQYF. Full variable domain (remainder filled in from reference TRBV5-1 and TRBJ2-5): KAGVTQTPRYLIKTRGQQVTLSCSPISGHRSVSWYQQTPGQGLQFLFEYFSETQRNKGNFPGRFSGRQFSNSRSEMNVSTLELGDSALYLCASSPGGRQETQYFGPGTRLLVL.